This T cell receptor beta chain originates from a study of vaccination effects on CD4 cells after COVID-19. Within the ViraFEST assay, antigen-specific CD4+ T cells underwent expansion with viral peptide pools prior to sequencing. Researchers isolated CD4+ T cells once 9 to 11 days of culture had elapsed. Previously uninfected by SARS-CoV-2, the vaccine recipients also showed negative nucleocapsid antibodies. Some 2 million PBMC per well received 10 IU/ml IL-2 and approximately 11 ug/ml peptides in culture. In the cultures, half the medium was exchanged for IL-2 medium on days 3 and 7. Findings and limits, study-wide: Convalescent patients numbered few in the study; early post-infection timepoints were missing entirely. In the late period after vaccination, infection- and vaccine-induced clones contracted markedly.

On this clone itself: Its target is not known.

Clones were read by immunoSEQ multiplex PCR, and TCRdb kept only the in-frame ones, dropping some. Of fewer than 65,000 clones in the sample, roughly 80% were seen once. There are 17 residues in the CDR3. The sample here was CD4+ T cells from PBMCs cultured with HCoV-OC43 spike peptides, taken before COVID-19 vaccination. The subset is: HCoV-OC43 spike overlapping peptide pool stimulation. The receptor's source is a human donor who received a COVID-19 vaccine. The chain is built from TRBV21-1 and TRBJ2-2; no DNA check was done on the table's D call, TRBD1. TRBV21-1 is a listed pseudogene. The CDR3 region has the DNA TGTGCCAGCAGCAAAGGGACAATAATGAAGAACACCGGGGAGCTGTTTTTT. This codes for CASSKGTIMKNTGELFF.